These T cell receptor beta chains were read from a single sample in a study of T-cell memory formation after mild COVID-19. TCRdb independently ran MiXCR on the 5' RACE reads; one entry per CDR3 protein. This sample has 65,000 to 90,000 distinct CDR3 sequences, with around 13% found just once. The sample consisted of PBMCs or a T cell subset sorted from them (not recorded which). The receptor source for this set is a young man who had mild COVID-19 (a few samples of this study predate the infection). Cell type and time point are not known. The CDR3 runs from the conserved cysteine through the conserved F or W. A D gene is named only where the DNA matches it firmly. Some rows have no size entry. The others give once, few or many, or a class for an expanded clone.

d_gene	v_gene	abundance	j_gene	CDR3nt	CDR3aa
.	TRBV6-2/TRBV6-3	few	TRBJ2-6	TGTGCCAGCAGTCCTGAGTTGTCTGGGGCCAACGTCCTGACTTTC	CASSPELSGANVLTF
TRBD2	TRBV11-2	few	TRBJ2-3	TGTGCCAGCAGCTTATCGCGGGGGGGCGAGGTAGATACGCAGTATTTT	CASSLSRGGEVDTQYF
.	TRBV13	once	TRBJ2-5	TGTGCCAGCAGCTCATTCACGGGGGTAGAGACCCAGTACTTC	CASSSFTGVETQYF
TRBD1	TRBV9	.	TRBJ2-7	TGTGCCAGCAGCGGGGACAGGGGGCTGTACGAGCAGTACTTC	CASSGDRGLYEQYF
.	TRBV6-2/TRBV6-3	.	TRBJ2-1	TGTGCCAGCAGTTACCAGTTGGGGGTCTCCTACAATGAGCAGTTCTTC	CASSYQLGVSYNEQFF
.	TRBV7-9	.	TRBJ2-6	TGTGCCAGCAGCTCGCACAGCTCTGGGGCCAACGTCCTGACTTTC	CASSSHSSGANVLTF
.	TRBV4-3	few	TRBJ2-7	TGCGCCAGCAGCCAAGATAGGGACAATGTCTACGAGCAGTACTTC	CASSQDRDNVYEQYF
.	TRBV27	.	TRBJ2-1	TGTGCCAGCAGTTTGCACAGGGTCAATGAGCAGTTCTTC	CASSLHRVNEQFF
TRBD2	TRBV6-1	.	TRBJ2-7	TGTGCCAGCAGTGAGGGGGGGAACTACGAGCAGTACTTC	CASSEGGNYEQYF
.	TRBV4-1	few	TRBJ2-3	TGCGCCAGCAGCCCACGAGGCGGGTCGTCGGATACGCAGTATTTT	CASSPRGGSSDTQYF
.	TRBV11-2	many	TRBJ2-5	TGTGCCAGCAGCTTATTCGGCAGGGGTTACCTCCAAGAGACCCAGTACTTC	CASSLFGRGYLQETQYF
TRBD1	TRBV5-1	few	TRBJ1-1	TGCGCCAGCAGCAAATGGGACAGTTTCTCCACTGAAGCTTTCTTT	CASSKWDSFSTEAFF
.	TRBV7-2	few	TRBJ1-1	TGTGCCAGCAGCATGACACAGAACACTGAAGCTTTCTTT	CASSMTQNTEAFF
.	TRBV29-1	few	TRBJ2-1	TGCAGCGTTGTTCTAGGGTTATTTCAGGTCGGGGAGCAGTTCTTC	CSVVLGLFQVGEQFF
.	TRBV7-4	few	TRBJ1-5	TGTGCCAGCAGCCAAATTAGCGGACGGCGCAATCAGCCCCAGCATTTT	CASSQISGRRNQPQHF
.	TRBV28	.	TRBJ2-1	TGTGCCAGCAGGGGGTGGGGTATGGACAATGAGCAGTTCTTC	CASRGWGMDNEQFF
.	TRBV3-1	few	TRBJ2-3	TGTGCCAGCAGCCAAGGGGGTAGGGGGGAAGTCACAGATACGCAGTATTTT	CASSQGGRGEVTDTQYF
TRBD2	TRBV7-9	few	TRBJ2-5	TGTGCCAGCAGCATACGGACCTCAACTAGCGGGGGTACCCCGGAGACCCAGTACTTC	CASSIRTSTSGGTPETQYF
.	TRBV4-3	many	TRBJ1-3	TGCGCCAGCAGCCAAGGCGGTTGGAGGGTGGACACCATATATTTT	CASSQGGWRVDTIYF
.	TRBV12-3/TRBV12-4	few	TRBJ1-2	TGTGCCAGCAGTTTGGCAATCTATGGCTACACCTTC	CASSLAIYGYTF
.	TRBV7-2	.	TRBJ1-1	TGTGCCAGCAGCTTAGTGTTGTCCGGGGGTACTGAAGCTTTCTTT	CASSLVLSGGTEAFF
.	TRBV4-1	.	TRBJ2-5	TGCGCCAGCAGCCAAGAAGCCGGGGGCCCAATTTTTAAGACCCAGTACTTC	CASSQEAGGPIFKTQYF
.	TRBV5-1	few	TRBJ2-7	TGCGCCAGCAGCCTCCCCGAGCGGCCCTACGAGCAGTACTTC	CASSLPERPYEQYF
.	TRBV29-1	.	TRBJ1-2	TGCAGCGTTGATGATACCTCCTATGGCTACACCTTC	CSVDDTSYGYTF
TRBD1	TRBV5-1	few	TRBJ2-1	TGCGCCAGCAGCTCAACAGGGGGCTTGTTCAATGAGCAGTTCTTC	CASSSTGGLFNEQFF
.	TRBV4-1	few	TRBJ1-6	TGCGCCAGCAGCCTTAGGGGACGGAAAAATTCACCCCTCCACTTT	CASSLRGRKNSPLHF
TRBD2	TRBV11-2	few	TRBJ2-5	TGTGCCAGCAGCGCGGGACTAGCGGAAGAGACCCAGTACTTC	CASSAGLAEETQYF
.	TRBV7-6	few	TRBJ2-1	TGTGCCAGCAGCTTAGCACAGGGTGCCAACAATGAGCAGTTCTTC	CASSLAQGANNEQFF
.	TRBV12-3/TRBV12-4	.	TRBJ1-4	TGTGCCAGCAGTTCGTCAACGGTCAAAAAACTGTTTTTT	CASSSSTVKKLFF
TRBD1	TRBV5-6	.	TRBJ2-1	TGTGCCAGCATTAGGGGCAGGGGGCCCAATGAGCAGTTCTTC	CASIRGRGPNEQFF
.	TRBV4-2	few	TRBJ2-5	TGTGCCAGCAGCCAAGGAGTGCCGGGACAAGAGACCCAGTACTTC	CASSQGVPGQETQYF
.	TRBV28	.	TRBJ2-7	TGTGCCAGCACACCACTCCGGGTTGGGGGCGAATCCTACGAGCAGTACTTC	CASTPLRVGGESYEQYF
.	TRBV6-5	few	TRBJ2-3	TGTGCCACCTCAGTTACTCGGCGGATCGGTCTAGCAGACAGCACAGATACGCAGTATTTT	CATSVTRRIGLADSTDTQYF
.	TRBV6-4	.	TRBJ1-1	TGTGCCAGCAGTGAGGACGCATCTGAAGCTTTCTTT	CASSEDASEAFF
.	TRBV7-9	few	TRBJ2-3	TGTGCCAGCAGCCCGTTACGAGGCCAGGGGAAAGACACAGATACGCAGTATTTT	CASSPLRGQGKDTDTQYF
.	TRBV19	few	TRBJ2-1	TGTGCCAGTAGTATAACAGACTACAATGAGCAGTTCTTC	CASSITDYNEQFF
.	TRBV7-9	.	TRBJ1-1	TGTGCCAGCCCCCCTAGGCCAATGTCGAACACTGAAGCTTTCTTT	CASPPRPMSNTEAFF
.	TRBV4-3	many	TRBJ2-1	TGCGCCAGCAGCCAAGAAGCAAGGGAAGTGCCAGCATCCTACAATGAGCAGTTCTTC	CASSQEAREVPASYNEQFF
.	TRBV6-2/TRBV6-3	.	TRBJ2-3	TGTGCCAGCAGACCCGTTCAGGGGCTGAGGGCAGATACGCAGTATTTT	CASRPVQGLRADTQYF
.	TRBV7-3	few	TRBJ1-2	TGTGCCAGCAGCCCGAACGGACAGCGGGTCTATGGCTACACCTTC	CASSPNGQRVYGYTF
TRBD2	TRBV12-3/TRBV12-4	.	TRBJ2-7	TGTGCCAGCAGTTTAGTTCTAGCGGGGTTCTCCTACGAGCAGTACTTC	CASSLVLAGFSYEQYF
TRBD1	TRBV5-1	.	TRBJ1-1	TGCGCCAGCAGCTTGGGGAGACAGGGGGACACTGAAGCTTTCTTT	CASSLGRQGDTEAFF
.	TRBV5-1	.	TRBJ2-1	TGCGCCAGCAGGGGGGCCGGGAATCACAATGAGCAGTTCTTC	CASRGAGNHNEQFF
.	TRBV5-1	few	TRBJ2-3	TGCGCCAGCAGCAGTACGGGGGGCGATACGCAGTATTTT	CASSSTGGDTQYF
.	TRBV5-1	few	TRBJ1-1	TGCGCCAGCAGGGAAGGTTCTGAAGCTTTCTTT	CASREGSEAFF
.	TRBV5-1	.	TRBJ2-7	TGCGCCAGCAGCGCCGGGATAAACTACGAGCAGTACTTC	CASSAGINYEQYF